The clone carrying this T cell receptor (beta chain) has a handful of counts. Its matching antigen is unknown. The entry originates in a study of blood T cells in healthy people across ages. General study results and limits: With age, beta diversity per million T cells declined roughly linearly, significantly by approximately 41.

Using a J-beta primer mix together with a sample-barcoded 5' primer, a second PCR was run for roughly 7 to 12 cycles. TCRdb reprocessed the 5' RACE reads with MiXCR, giving one entry per CDR3 protein. Of nearly 800,000 distinct CDR3 sequences detected, 25% appear once; the ten largest clones hold under 4.5%. Extraction yielded at least 5.5 micrograms of total RNA per sample. These same data were also listed under a study on T cells of mothers and their children. As that report states: Second-round PCR products received sample barcodes and 2-4 random nucleotides from the M1S primer. It was related mother-child pairs that showed slightly higher overlap than unrelated pairs, without reaching significance.

The sample taken for sequencing was blood. This TCR was sampled from a boy younger than 18 in good health.

CDR3 bases: TGCGCCAGCAGCCTGGATAACTGGCAGGCCGAGCAGTACTTC. This encodes CASSLDNWQAEQYF. V is TRBV4-3 and J is TRBJ2-7, with D unclear. CDR1 LGHNA and CDR2 YSLEER come from the germline V gene. Trimming cost V 4 bases and J 6 bases, with 16 bases left between them. The CDR3 runs 14 residues.